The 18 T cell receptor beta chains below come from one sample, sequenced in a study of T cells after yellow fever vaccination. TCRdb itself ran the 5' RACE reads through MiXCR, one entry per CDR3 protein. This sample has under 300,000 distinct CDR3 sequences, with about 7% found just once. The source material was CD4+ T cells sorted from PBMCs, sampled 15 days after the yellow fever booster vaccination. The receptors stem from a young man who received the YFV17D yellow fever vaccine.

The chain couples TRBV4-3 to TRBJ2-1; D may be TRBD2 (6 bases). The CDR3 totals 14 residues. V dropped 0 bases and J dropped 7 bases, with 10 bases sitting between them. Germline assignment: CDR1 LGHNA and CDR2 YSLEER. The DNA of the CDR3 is TGCGCCAGCAGCCAAGATACTAGCTTGAATGAGCAGTTCTTC. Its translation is CASSQDTSLNEQFF.

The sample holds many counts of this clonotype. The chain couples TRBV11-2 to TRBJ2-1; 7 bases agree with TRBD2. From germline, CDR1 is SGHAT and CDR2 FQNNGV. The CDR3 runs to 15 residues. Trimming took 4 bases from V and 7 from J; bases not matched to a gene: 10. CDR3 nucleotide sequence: TGTGCCAGCAGCTCAGGAACAGCGGGATGGAATGAGCAGTTCTTC. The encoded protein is CASSSGTAGWNEQFF.

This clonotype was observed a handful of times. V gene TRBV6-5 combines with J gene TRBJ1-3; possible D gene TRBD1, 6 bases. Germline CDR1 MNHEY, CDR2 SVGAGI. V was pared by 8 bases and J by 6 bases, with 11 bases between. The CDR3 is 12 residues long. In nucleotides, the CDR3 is TGTGCCAGCGCCGGGACACTAAACACCATATATTTT. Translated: CASAGTLNTIYF.

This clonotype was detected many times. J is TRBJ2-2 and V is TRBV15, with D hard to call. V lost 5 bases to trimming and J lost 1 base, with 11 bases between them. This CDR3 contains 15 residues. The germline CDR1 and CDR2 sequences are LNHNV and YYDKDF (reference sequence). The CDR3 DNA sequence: TGTGCCACCAGCGACAACGGGCAGAACACCGGGGAGCTGTTTTTT. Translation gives CATSDNGQNTGELFF.

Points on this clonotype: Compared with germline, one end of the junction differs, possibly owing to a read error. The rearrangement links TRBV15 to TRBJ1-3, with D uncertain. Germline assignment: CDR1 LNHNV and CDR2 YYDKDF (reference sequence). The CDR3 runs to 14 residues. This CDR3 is CATSRDRVYRAAFF. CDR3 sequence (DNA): TGTGCCACCAGCAGAGATCGAGTTTATAGGGCGGCCTTTTTT.

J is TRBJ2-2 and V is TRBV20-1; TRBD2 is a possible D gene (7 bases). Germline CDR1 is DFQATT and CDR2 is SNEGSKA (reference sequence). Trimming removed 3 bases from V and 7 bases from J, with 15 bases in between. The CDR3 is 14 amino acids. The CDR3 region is CSASSRGGGGELFF. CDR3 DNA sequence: TGCAGTGCTAGTTCTAGAGGGGGGGGCGGGGAGCTGTTTTTT.

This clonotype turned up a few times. In DNA form, the CDR3 reads TGTGCCAGCAGCCCCCACGGACTAGCGGGGAGTGGGGATGAGCAGTTCTTC. Translated, it gives CASSPHGLAGSGDEQFF. The chain combines TRBV5-6 with TRBJ2-1, with 12 bases lining up with TRBD2. The trim removed 4 bases at V and 8 bases at J, leaving 13 bases unmatched. Germline V gene lookup returns CDR1 SGHDT and CDR2 YYEEEE. CDR3 size: 17 residues.

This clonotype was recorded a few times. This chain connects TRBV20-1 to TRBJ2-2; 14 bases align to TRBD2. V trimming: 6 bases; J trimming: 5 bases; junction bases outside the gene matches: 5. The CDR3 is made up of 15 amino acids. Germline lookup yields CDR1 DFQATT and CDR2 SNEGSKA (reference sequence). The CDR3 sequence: CSARLAGGYTGELFF. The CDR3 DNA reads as TGCAGTGCCAGACTAGCGGGAGGGTATACCGGGGAGCTGTTTTTT.

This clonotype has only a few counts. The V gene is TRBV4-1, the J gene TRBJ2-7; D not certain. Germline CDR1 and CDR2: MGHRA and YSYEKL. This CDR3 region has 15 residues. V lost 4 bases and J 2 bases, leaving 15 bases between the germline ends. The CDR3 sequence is CASSLSGPDPYEQYF. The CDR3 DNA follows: TGCGCCAGCAGCCTATCGGGCCCAGACCCCTACGAGCAGTACTTC.

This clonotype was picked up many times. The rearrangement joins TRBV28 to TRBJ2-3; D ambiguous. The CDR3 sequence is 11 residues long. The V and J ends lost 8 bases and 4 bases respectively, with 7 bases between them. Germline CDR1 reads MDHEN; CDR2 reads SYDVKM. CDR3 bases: TGTGCCAGCGCCTTATCAGATACGCAGTATTTT. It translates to CASALSDTQYF.

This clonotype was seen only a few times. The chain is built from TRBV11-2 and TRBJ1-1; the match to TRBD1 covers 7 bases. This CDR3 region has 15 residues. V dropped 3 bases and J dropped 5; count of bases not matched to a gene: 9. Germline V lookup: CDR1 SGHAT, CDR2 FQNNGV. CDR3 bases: TGTGCCAGCAGCTTGGACTTGACAGGGAGGACTGAAGCTTTCTTT. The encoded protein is CASSLDLTGRTEAFF.

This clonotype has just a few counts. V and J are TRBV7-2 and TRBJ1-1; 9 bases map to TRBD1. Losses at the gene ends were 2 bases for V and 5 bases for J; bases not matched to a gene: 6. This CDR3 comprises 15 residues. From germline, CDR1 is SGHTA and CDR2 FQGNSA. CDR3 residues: CASSLMGQGNTEAFF. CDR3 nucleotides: TGTGCCAGCAGCTTAATGGGACAGGGAAATACTGAAGCTTTCTTT.

The CDR3 DNA follows: TGTGCCAGCAGCAAAACTAGCGGGGCCTACGAGCAGTACTTC. It yields the protein CASSKTSGAYEQYF. The chain joins TRBV6-1 to TRBJ2-7; 10 bases fit TRBD2. This CDR3 region has 14 residues. V trimming: 6 bases; J trimming: 2 bases; junction bases outside the gene matches: 4. The germline V gene encodes CDR1 MNHNS and CDR2 SASEGT.

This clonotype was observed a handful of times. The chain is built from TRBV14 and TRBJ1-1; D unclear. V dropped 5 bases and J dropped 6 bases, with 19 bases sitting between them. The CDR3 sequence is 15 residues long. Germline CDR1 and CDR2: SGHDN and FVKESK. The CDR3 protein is CASSSRLPEAAEAFF. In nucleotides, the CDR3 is TGTGCCAGCAGCTCAAGACTCCCCGAGGCGGCTGAAGCTTTCTTT.

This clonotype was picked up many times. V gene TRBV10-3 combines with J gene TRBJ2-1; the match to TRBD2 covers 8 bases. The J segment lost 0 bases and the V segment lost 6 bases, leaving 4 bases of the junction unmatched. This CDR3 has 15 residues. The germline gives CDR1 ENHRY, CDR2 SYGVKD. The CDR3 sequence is CAIRAGTSSYNEQFF. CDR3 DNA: TGTGCCATCAGGGCCGGGACTAGCTCCTACAATGAGCAGTTCTTC.

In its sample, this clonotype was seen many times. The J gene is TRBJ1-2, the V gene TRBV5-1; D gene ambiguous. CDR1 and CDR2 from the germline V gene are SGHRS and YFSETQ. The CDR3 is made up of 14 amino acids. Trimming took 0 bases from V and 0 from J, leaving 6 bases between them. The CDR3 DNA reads TGCGCCAGCAGCTTGGGGGCCACTAACTATGGCTACACCTTC. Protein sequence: CASSLGATNYGYTF.

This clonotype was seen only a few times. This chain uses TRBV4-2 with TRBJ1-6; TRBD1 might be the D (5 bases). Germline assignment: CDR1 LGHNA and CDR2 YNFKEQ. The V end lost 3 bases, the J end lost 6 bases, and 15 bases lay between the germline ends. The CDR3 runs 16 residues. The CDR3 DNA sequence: TGTGCCAGCAGCCACCTTTCCGGGACGGTTAATTCACCCCTCCACTTT. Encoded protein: CASSHLSGTVNSPLHF.

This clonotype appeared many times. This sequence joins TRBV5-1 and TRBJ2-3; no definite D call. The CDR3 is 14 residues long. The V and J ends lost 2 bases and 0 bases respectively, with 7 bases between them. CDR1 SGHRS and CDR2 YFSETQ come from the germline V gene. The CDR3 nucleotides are TGCGCCAGCAGCTTCTCCGGGAGCACAGATACGCAGTATTTT. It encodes CASSFSGSTDTQYF. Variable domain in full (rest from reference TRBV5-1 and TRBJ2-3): KAGVTQTPRYLIKTRGQQVTLSCSPISGHRSVSWYQQTPGQGLQFLFEYFSETQRNKGNFPGRFSGRQFSNSRSEMNVSTLELGDSALYLCASSFSGSTDTQYFGPGTRLTVL.